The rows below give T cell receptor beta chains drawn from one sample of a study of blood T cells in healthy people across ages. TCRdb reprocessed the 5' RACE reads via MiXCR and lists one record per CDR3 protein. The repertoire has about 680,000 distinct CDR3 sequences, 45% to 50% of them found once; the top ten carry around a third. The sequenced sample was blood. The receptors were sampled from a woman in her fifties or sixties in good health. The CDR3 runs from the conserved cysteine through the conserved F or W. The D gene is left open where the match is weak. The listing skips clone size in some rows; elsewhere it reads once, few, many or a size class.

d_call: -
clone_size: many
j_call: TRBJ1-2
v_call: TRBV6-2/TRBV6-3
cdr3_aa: CASSSAGYGYTF

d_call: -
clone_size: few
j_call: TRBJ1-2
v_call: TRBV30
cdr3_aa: CACMPRAYGYTF

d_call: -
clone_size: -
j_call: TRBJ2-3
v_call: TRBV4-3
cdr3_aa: CASSQAGSSTDTQYF

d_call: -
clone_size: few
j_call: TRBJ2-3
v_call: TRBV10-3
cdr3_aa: CAITRTYTTDTQYF

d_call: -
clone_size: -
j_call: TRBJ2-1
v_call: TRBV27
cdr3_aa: CASTIGNEQFF

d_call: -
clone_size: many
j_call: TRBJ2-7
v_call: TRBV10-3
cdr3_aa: CAIRSGDLYEQYF

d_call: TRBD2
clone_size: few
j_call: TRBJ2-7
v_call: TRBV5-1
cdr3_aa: CASSRGRGLADEQYF

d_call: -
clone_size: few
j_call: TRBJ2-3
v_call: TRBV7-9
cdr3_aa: CASSRTLSTDTQYF

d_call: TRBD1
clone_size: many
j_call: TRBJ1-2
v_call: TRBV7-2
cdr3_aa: CASSLTPGQGDGYTF

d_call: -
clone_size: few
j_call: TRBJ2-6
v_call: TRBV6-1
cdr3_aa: CASSRARDFSSGANVLTF

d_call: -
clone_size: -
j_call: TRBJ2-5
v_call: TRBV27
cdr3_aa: CASSSWTNGTQETQYF

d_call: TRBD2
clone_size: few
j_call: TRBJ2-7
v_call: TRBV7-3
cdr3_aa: CASSLGRAGAYEQYF